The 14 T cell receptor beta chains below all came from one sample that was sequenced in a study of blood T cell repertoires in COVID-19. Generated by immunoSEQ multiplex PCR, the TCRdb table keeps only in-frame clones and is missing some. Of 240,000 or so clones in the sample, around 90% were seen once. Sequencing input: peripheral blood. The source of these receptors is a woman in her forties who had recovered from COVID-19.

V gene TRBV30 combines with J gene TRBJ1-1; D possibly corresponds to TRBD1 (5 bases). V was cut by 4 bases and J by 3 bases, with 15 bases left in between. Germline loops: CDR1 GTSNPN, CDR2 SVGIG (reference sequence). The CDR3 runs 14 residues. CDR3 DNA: TGTGCCTGGACGCCCTGGGGGGGGTACACTGAAGCTTTCTTT. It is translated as CAWTPWGGYTEAFF.

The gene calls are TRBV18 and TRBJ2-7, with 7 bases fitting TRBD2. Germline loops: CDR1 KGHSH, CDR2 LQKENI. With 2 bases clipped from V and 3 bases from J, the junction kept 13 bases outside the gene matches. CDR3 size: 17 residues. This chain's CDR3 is CASSPLAPQGLSYEQYF. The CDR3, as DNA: TGTGCCAGCTCACCATTAGCCCCTCAGGGACTAAGCTACGAGCAGTACTTC.

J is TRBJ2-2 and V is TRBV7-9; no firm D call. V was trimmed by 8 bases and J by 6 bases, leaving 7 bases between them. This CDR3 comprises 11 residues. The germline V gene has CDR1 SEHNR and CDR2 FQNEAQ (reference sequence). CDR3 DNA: TGTGCCAGCTCCCCCTCCGGGGAGCTGTTTTTT. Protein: CASSPSGELFF.

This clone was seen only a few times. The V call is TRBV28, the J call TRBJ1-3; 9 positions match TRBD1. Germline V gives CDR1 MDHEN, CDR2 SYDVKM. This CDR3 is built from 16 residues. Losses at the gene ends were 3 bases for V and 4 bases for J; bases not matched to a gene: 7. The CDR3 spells CASSFLQQGAGNTIYF. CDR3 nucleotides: TGTGCCAGCAGTTTCCTCCAACAGGGGGCGGGAAACACCATATATTTT. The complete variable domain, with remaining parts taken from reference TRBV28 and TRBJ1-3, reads DVKVTQSSRYLVKRTGEKVFLECVQDMDHENMFWYRQDPGLGLRLIYFSYDVKMKEKGDIPEGYSVSREKKERFSLILESASTNQTSMYLCASSFLQQGAGNTIYFGEGSWLTVV.

This chain's CDR3 is CASSLRQPNQPQHF. The CDR3 DNA is TGTGCCAGCAGCTTACGACAGCCCAATCAGCCCCAGCATTTT. The chain has TRBV28 and TRBJ1-5, with TRBD1 as a possible D gene (5 bases). Germline V gene data show CDR1 as MDHEN and CDR2 as SYDVKM. Trimming cost V 6 bases and J 3 bases, with 12 bases left between them. This CDR3 has 14 residues.

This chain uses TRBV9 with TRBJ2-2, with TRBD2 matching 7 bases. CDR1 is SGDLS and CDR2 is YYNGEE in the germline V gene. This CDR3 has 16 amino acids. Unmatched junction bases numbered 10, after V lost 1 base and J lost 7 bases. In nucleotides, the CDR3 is TGTGCCAGCAGCGTACCCTCGGGACTACTGGGCGGGGAGCTGTTTTTT. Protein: CASSVPSGLLGGELFF.

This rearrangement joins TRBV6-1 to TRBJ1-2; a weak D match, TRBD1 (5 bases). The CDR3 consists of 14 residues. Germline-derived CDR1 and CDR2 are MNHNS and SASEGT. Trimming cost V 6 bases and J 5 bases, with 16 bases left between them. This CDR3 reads CASSRNGGGYGYTF. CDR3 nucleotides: TGTGCCAGCAGCCGCAACGGGGGTGGATATGGCTACACCTTC.

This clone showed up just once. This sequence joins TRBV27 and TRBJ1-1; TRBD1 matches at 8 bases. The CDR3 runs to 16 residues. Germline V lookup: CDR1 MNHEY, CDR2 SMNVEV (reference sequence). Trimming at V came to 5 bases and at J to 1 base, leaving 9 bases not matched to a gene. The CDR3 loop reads CASSPGQGRGNTEAFF. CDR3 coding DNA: TGTGCCAGCAGTCCCGGACAGGGACGGGGGAACACTGAAGCTTTCTTT.

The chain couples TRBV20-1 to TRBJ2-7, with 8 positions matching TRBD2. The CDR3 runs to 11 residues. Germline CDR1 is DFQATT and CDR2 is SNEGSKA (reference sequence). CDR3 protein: CTPSGPYEQYF. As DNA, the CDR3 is TGCACCCCTAGCGGGCCCTACGAGCAGTACTTC.

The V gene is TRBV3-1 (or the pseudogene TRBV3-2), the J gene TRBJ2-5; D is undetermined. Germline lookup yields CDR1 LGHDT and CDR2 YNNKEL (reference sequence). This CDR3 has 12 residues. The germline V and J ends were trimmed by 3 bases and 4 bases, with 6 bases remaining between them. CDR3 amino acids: CASSQTRETQYF. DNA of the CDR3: TGTGCCAGCAGCCAGACTCGAGAGACCCAGTACTTC.

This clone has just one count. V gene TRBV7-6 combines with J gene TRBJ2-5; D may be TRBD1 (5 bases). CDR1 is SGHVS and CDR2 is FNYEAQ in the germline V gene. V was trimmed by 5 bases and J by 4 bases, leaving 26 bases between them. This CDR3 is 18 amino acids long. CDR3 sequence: CASSRERGVVFRGETQYF. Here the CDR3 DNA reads TGTGCCAGCAGCCGAGAAAGGGGCGTTGTGTTCCGTGGAGAGACCCAGTACTTC. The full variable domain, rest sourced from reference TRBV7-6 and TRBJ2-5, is GAGVSQSPRYKVTKRGQDVALRCDPISGHVSLYWYRQALGQGPEFLTYFNYEAQQDKSGLPNDRFSAERPEGSISTLTIQRTEQRDSAMYRCASSRERGVVFRGETQYFGPGTRLLVL.

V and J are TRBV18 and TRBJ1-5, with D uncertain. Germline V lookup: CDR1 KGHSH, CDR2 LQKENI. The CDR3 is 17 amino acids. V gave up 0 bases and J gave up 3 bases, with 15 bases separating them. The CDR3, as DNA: TGTGCCAGCTCACCACCTAGCAAGCCCCCCCCCAATCAGCCCCAGCATTTT. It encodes CASSPPSKPPPNQPQHF.

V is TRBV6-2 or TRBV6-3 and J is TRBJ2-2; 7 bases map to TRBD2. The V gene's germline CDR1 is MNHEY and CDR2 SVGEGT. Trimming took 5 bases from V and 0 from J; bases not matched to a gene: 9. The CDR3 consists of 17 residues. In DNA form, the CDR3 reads TGTGCCAGCAGTAAGCTGCGACTAGCCCCGAACACCGGGGAGCTGTTTTTT. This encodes CASSKLRLAPNTGELFF.

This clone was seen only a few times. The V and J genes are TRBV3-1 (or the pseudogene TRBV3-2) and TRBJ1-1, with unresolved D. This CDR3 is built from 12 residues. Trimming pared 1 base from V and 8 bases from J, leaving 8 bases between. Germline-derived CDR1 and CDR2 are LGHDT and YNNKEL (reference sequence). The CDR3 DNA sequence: TGTGCCAGCAGCCAAGTTGGCTCAGAAGCTTTCTTT. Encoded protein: CASSQVGSEAFF.